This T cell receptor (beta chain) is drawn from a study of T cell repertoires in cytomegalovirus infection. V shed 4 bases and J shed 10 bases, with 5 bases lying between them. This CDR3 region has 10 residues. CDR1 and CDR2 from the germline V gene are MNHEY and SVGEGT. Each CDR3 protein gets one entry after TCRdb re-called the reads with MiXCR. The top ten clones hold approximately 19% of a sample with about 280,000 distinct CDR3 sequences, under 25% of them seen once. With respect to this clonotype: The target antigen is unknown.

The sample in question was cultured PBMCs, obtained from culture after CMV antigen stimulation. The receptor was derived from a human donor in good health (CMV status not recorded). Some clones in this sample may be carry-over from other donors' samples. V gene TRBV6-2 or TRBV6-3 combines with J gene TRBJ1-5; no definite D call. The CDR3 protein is CASSSYPQHF. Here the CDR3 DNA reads TGTGCCAGCAGTTCCTACCCCCAGCATTTT.